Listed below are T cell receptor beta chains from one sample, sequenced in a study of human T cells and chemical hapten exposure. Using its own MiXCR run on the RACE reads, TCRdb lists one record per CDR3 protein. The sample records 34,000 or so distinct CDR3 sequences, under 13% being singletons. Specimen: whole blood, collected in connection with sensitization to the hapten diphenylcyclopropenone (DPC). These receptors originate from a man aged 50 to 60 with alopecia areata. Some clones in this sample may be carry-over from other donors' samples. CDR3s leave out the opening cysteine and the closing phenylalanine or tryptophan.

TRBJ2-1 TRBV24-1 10 ATSGSTRPQF
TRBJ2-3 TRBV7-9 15 ASSLEVFIGRTDTQY
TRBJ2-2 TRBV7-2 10 ASNGGAGELF
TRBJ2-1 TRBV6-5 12 ASSYAAGAIEQF
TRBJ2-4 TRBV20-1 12 SARSPLAKNIQY
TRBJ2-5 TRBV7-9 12 ASSVPETGETQY
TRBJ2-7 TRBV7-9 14 ASSSPGGRASYEQY
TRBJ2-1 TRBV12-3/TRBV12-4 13 ASSWGSISYNEQF
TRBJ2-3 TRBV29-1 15 SVLMGTSGSPSDTQY
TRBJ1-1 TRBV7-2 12 ASSFQGGNTEAF
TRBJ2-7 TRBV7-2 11 ASSSGTIGEQY
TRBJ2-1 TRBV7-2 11 ASSFQGAHEQF
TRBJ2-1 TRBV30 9 AWSVVTEQF
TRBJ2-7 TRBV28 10 ASKGLRYEQY
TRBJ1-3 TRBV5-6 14 ASSLGQGRSGNTIY
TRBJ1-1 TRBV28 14 ASSPVEGGGALEAF
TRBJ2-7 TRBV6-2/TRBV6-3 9 ASSFSYEQY
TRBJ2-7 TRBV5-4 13 ASSFPGQGVHEQY
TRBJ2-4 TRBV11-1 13 ASSVLAGVKDIQY
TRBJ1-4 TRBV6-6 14 ASSYSTDRVREKLF
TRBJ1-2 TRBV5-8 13 ASSLVRVKGYGYT
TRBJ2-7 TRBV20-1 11 SARVPYREEQY
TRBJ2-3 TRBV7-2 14 ASSLAFRAGTDTQY
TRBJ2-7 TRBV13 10 ASSSSGYEQY